This T cell receptor (beta chain) comes out of a study of somatic mutations in cytotoxic T cells in rheumatoid arthritis. The CDR3 extends over 14 amino acids. The V and J ends lost 2 bases and 1 base respectively, with 6 bases between them. Germline V gene data show CDR1 as MNHEY and CDR2 as SMNVEV (reference sequence). As regards this clone: Its antigen is not known. Additional DNA sequences in this sample encode the identical CDR3.

The study, taken as a whole, reports: Age-dependent increases in CD8+ clonality occurred in rheumatoid arthritis patients but not in healthy controls. Rheumatoid arthritis patients and age-matched healthy controls showed no significant difference in CD8+ T-cell clonality.

The table came from immunoSEQ multiplex PCR; TCRdb's copy has only in-frame clones and leaves some out. This table has about 25,000 clones, around 74% appearing once. The V and J genes are TRBV27 and TRBJ2-1; D unclear. The material sequenced was CD8+ T cells sorted from blood. The clonotype comes from a woman aged 18-29 years in good health. Here the CDR3 reads CASSLVLSYNEQFF. For the CDR3, the DNA is TGTGCCAGCAGTTTAGTGCTATCCTACAATGAGCAGTTCTTC.